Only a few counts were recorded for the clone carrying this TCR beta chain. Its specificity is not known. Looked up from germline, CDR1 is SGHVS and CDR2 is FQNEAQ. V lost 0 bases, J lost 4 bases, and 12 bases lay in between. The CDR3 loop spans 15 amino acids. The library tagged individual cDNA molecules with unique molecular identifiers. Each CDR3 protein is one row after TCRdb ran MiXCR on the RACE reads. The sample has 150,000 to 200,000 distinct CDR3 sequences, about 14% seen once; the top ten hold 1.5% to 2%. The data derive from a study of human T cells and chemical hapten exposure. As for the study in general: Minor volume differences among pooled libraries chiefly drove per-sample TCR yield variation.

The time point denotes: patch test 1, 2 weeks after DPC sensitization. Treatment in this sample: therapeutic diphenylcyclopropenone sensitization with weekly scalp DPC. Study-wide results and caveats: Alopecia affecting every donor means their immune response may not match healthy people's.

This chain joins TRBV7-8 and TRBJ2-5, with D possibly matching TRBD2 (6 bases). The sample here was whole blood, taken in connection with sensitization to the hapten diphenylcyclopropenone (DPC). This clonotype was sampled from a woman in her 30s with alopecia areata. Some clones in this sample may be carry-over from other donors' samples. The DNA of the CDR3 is TGTGCCAGCAGCTTAGCCCGAGGAGGGATAGAGACCCAGTACTTC. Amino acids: CASSLARGGIETQYF.